This is a list of T cell receptor beta chains from one sample in a study of follicular helper T cells after annual influenza vaccination. Measured with immunoSEQ multiplex PCR; TCRdb has only the in-frame clones, and not every one. The data contain 9,500 to 15,000 clones, roughly three quarters of them singletons. The sequences come from CXCR5+ CD38- circulating T follicular helper cells from blood, collected on the day of influenza vaccination. Every receptor here comes from an adult who received the influenza vaccine. Both conserved end residues are part of each CDR3. The D gene is left open where the match is weak. Clone sizes are given selectively: once, few, many, or a class where the clone is expanded.

CDR3nt | CDR3aa | d_gene | v_gene | abundance | j_gene
TGTGCCAGCAGCCCCACGAGGGTTGGGCTGTTTTTT | CASSPTRVGLFF | NA | TRBV7-2 | once | TRBJ2-2
TGTGCCAGCAGCTTCGGTTCTGAGGGGGAAAAACTGTTTTTT | CASSFGSEGEKLFF | NA | TRBV7-2 | few | TRBJ1-4
TGTGCCAGCAGCCCTACAGCGGGGGGGCTCACTCACGAGCAGTACTTC | CASSPTAGGLTHEQYF | TRBD2 | TRBV5-4 | NA | TRBJ2-7
TGTGCCAGCAGGTCGACAGGGGGCGGCTATGGCTACACCTTC | CASRSTGGGYGYTF | TRBD1 | TRBV2 | NA | TRBJ1-2
TGCAGCGTTTTTGACAGGGGACCCTACGAGCAGTACTTC | CSVFDRGPYEQYF | TRBD1 | TRBV29-1 | few | TRBJ2-7
TGTGCCAGCAGCTCCCGACTAGGACAAGATACGCAGTATTTT | CASSSRLGQDTQYF | NA | TRBV7-3 | NA | TRBJ2-3
TGTGCCAGCAGCTCATACGACAGGCCGGGCTATGGCTACACCTTC | CASSSYDRPGYGYTF | NA | TRBV5-4 | NA | TRBJ1-2
TGTGCCAGCAGCTTAGGCTCGGGACAGGGGCGAACTGAAGCTTTCTTT | CASSLGSGQGRTEAFF | TRBD1 | TRBV11-2 | NA | TRBJ1-1
TGTGCCAGCAGCCGAGGACAGGGGGTCATCGGGGAGCTGTTTTTT | CASSRGQGVIGELFF | TRBD1 | TRBV7-3 | NA | TRBJ2-2
TGTGCCAGCAGCTTAGGTCTGGGACGCTCTGGAAACACCATATATTTT | CASSLGLGRSGNTIYF | NA | TRBV7-2 | NA | TRBJ1-3
TGTGCCAGCAGTCGCGACCCAAGAAGCGAGACCCAGTACTTC | CASSRDPRSETQYF | NA | TRBV11-2 | NA | TRBJ2-5
TGTGCCACCAGCAGAGATGGGACCGGTACCGGGGAGCTGTTTTTT | CATSRDGTGTGELFF | NA | TRBV15 | once | TRBJ2-2
TGTGCCAGCAGTGATTCAAATTCCTACGAGCAGTACTTC | CASSDSNSYEQYF | NA | TRBV28 | once | TRBJ2-7
TGTGCCAGCAGTTTAGGAGGCCGGCTCACTGAAGCTTTCTTT | CASSLGGRLTEAFF | NA | TRBV28 | NA | TRBJ1-1
TGTGCCAGCAGCCCTCCCCCCCCAGGGCTCCAAACCTATGGCTACACCTTC | CASSPPPPGLQTYGYTF | NA | TRBV7-2 | NA | TRBJ1-2
TGTGCCAGCAGCTTAGATGGGGAAGAGACCCAGTACTTC | CASSLDGEETQYF | NA | TRBV7-4 | once | TRBJ2-5
TGTGCCAGCCGCGGGACAGGAGATTTTTCGGTTGGCTACACCTTC | CASRGTGDFSVGYTF | TRBD1 | TRBV6-6 | NA | TRBJ1-2
TGTGCCTCGACAGGGGCCGGGTATGAAAAACTGTTTTTT | CASTGAGYEKLFF | TRBD1 | TRBV30 | NA | TRBJ1-4
TGTGCCAGCAGCACCACTTATCAGGGGGCAAACTATGGCTACACCTTC | CASSTTYQGANYGYTF | TRBD1 | TRBV5-5 | NA | TRBJ1-2
TGTGCCAGCAGTGATTGGAACACCGGGGAGCTGTTTTTT | CASSDWNTGELFF | NA | TRBV6-1 | NA | TRBJ2-2
TGTGCCAGCTCACCAAACCGGAAAGTTGGGGCTGCCAATTCACCCCTCCACTTT | CASSPNRKVGAANSPLHF | NA | TRBV18 | few | TRBJ1-6
TGCGCCAGCAGTGAGCGGACGGGGTCAGGGGAGCTGTTTTTT | CASSERTGSGELFF | NA | TRBV10-1 | NA | TRBJ2-2
TGTGCCAGCGGAACTCGAAGGGGAAGCACAGATACGCAGTATTTT | CASGTRRGSTDTQYF | NA | TRBV6-5 | NA | TRBJ2-3
TGTGCCAGCAGCAGGTCCGGGACAGGGCACGGCTACACCTTC | CASSRSGTGHGYTF | TRBD1 | TRBV9 | NA | TRBJ1-2
TGTGCCAGCAGCTTATTAGTCGGTGTTGAGACCCAGTACTTC | CASSLLVGVETQYF | NA | TRBV7-9 | NA | TRBJ2-5
TGCGCCACCCAGGGGGACAGCATGGATACGCAGTATTTT | CATQGDSMDTQYF | TRBD1 | TRBV10-2 | few | TRBJ2-3
TGTGCCAGCAGTAAAACCGGGACTAGCGGGGCCGGGGAGCTGTTTTTT | CASSKTGTSGAGELFF | TRBD2 | TRBV11-3 | NA | TRBJ2-2
TGCGCCAGCAGCTCCCGGACTAGCCACACCGGGGAGCTGTTTTTT | CASSSRTSHTGELFF | TRBD2 | TRBV5-1 | NA | TRBJ2-2